The 14 T cell receptor beta chains given below trace back to one sample, sequenced in a study of beta chain features in type 1 diabetes. Since all of the isolated RNA was reverse transcribed, expressed TCRB transcripts were what got sequenced. The repertoire was sequenced with immunoSEQ multiplex PCR; TCRdb's copy has only in-frame clones and lacks some. The sample gives 450,000 to 550,000 clones, approximately 28% of which show up once; roughly 0.06% is in the top ten. The material sequenced was naive CD4+ T cells from blood. All receptors come from a man between 18 and 29 years old in good health.

The chain employs TRBV9 and TRBJ1-3; 9 positions agree with TRBD1. The CDR3 is 17 residues long. J was trimmed by 1 base and V by 4 bases; bases with no gene match: 9. Germline-derived CDR1 and CDR2 are SGDLS and YYNGEE. CDR3 sequence (DNA): TGTGCCAGCAGCTCCCGGGACAGGGCCTTATCTGGAAACACCATATATTTT. It specifies CASSSRDRALSGNTIYF.

This clone was seen a few times. The chain links TRBV6-5 to TRBJ1-1, with TRBD1 identical over 9 bases. CDR3 length: 15 amino acids. V dropped 6 bases and J dropped 5; count of bases not matched to a gene: 10. Germline loops: CDR1 MNHEY, CDR2 SVGAGI. The CDR3 nucleotides read TGTGCCAGCAGGTACACAGGGGGCCTACGGACTGAAGCTTTCTTT. Translated: CASRYTGGLRTEAFF.

This clone was picked up a small number of times. The V call is TRBV30, the J call TRBJ1-1; 7 bases match TRBD1. The CDR3 covers 15 residues. Germline CDR1 GTSNPN, CDR2 SVGIG (reference sequence). J was trimmed by 2 bases and V by 1 base; bases with no gene match: 7. CDR3 DNA sequence: TGTGCCTGGAGTGCACCTCACAGGGGAAACACTGAAGCTTTCTTT. This translates into CAWSAPHRGNTEAFF.

This clone was observed a few times. The gene calls are TRBV7-2 and TRBJ2-7; TRBD1 agrees at 9 bases. This CDR3 is built from 15 residues. Germline values: CDR1 SGHTA, CDR2 FQGNSA. After removal of 3 bases from V and 0 bases from J, the junction contained 3 bases not matched to a gene. The CDR3 DNA reads TGTGCCAGCAGCTTCGGACAGGGGCACTCCTACGAGCAGTACTTC. Amino acids: CASSFGQGHSYEQYF.

This clone occurred a few times. CDR3 residues: CASSLARTSGHNEQFF. In DNA form, the CDR3 reads TGTGCCAGCAGCTTGGCCCGGACTAGCGGGCACAATGAGCAGTTCTTC. The chain combines TRBV5-4 with TRBJ2-1; 11 nucleotides match TRBD2. This CDR3 has 16 amino acids. The germline gives CDR1 SGHNT, CDR2 YYREEE (reference sequence). The V gene end was trimmed by 0 bases and the J gene end by 5 bases; junction bases not matched to a gene: 4. Supplemented by reference TRBV5-4 and TRBJ2-1, the full variable domain reads ETGVTQSPTHLIKTRGQQVTLRCSSQSGHNTVSWYQQALGQGPQFIFQYYREEENGRGNFPPRFSGLQFPNYSSELNVNALELDDSALYLCASSLARTSGHNEQFFGPGTRLTVL.

A few counts support this clone. The gene calls are TRBV28 and TRBJ1-5; no clear D. This CDR3 region has 11 residues. V was clipped by 10 bases and J by 2 bases, with 6 bases between them. Germline loops: CDR1 MDHEN, CDR2 SYDVKM. The CDR3 region is CATSGNQPQHF. Written as DNA, the CDR3 is TGTGCCACCTCCGGCAATCAGCCCCAGCATTTT.

This clone was counted between two and nine times. The chain couples TRBV7-2 to TRBJ2-2; 9 bases match TRBD2. The CDR3 spans 16 residues. V lost 1 base, J lost 6 bases, and 6 bases stayed unmatched. Germline CDR1 reads SGHTA; CDR2 reads FQGNSA. The CDR3 protein is CASSLEASGTAGELFF. CDR3 nucleotide sequence: TGTGCCAGCAGCTTAGAGGCTAGCGGGACCGCCGGGGAGCTGTTTTTT.

There are a few counts of this clone. The rearrangement joins TRBV28 to TRBJ2-5, with D perhaps given as TRBD1 or TRBD2 (6 bases each). The CDR3 is made up of 12 amino acids. The V gene's germline CDR1 is MDHEN and CDR2 SYDVKM. V was shortened by 7 bases and J by 5 bases, with 11 bases between the two germline ends. The CDR3 reads CASTQGRETQYF. The DNA of the CDR3 is TGTGCCAGCACCCAGGGGAGGGAGACCCAGTACTTC. The complete variable domain, with remaining parts taken from reference TRBV28 and TRBJ2-5, reads DVKVTQSSRYLVKRTGEKVFLECVQDMDHENMFWYRQDPGLGLRLIYFSYDVKMKEKGDIPEGYSVSREKKERFSLILESASTNQTSMYLCASTQGRETQYFGPGTRLLVL.

This clone occurred a few times. This chain joins TRBV5-6 and TRBJ2-3; TRBD2 matches at 9 bases. CDR1 SGHDT and CDR2 YYEEEE come from the germline V gene. V lost 1 base and J lost 9; bases outside the gene matches: 12. The CDR3 runs 16 residues. The CDR3 sequence is CASSLRGRALGQTQYF. The CDR3 DNA follows: TGTGCCAGCAGCTTGCGCGGGAGGGCCTTGGGGCAGACGCAGTATTTT.

The CDR3 sequence: CAWARRGSWQPQHF. The CDR3 DNA sequence: TGTGCCTGGGCCCGTCGGGGGAGTTGGCAGCCCCAGCATTTT. The chain joins TRBV30 to TRBJ1-5; D might be TRBD1 (5 bases). The CDR3 totals 14 residues. Trimming took off 5 bases at V and 7 bases at J, with 18 bases between the two ends. Germline V gene sequence: CDR1 GTSNPN, CDR2 SVGIG (reference sequence). Full variable domain (remainder filled in from reference TRBV30 and TRBJ1-5): SQTIHQWPATLVQPVGSPLSLECTVEGTSNPNLYWYRQAAGRGLQLLFYSVGIGQISSEVPQNLSASRPQDRQFILSSKKLLLSDSGFYLCAWARRGSWQPQHFGDGTRLSIL.

This chain joins TRBV29-1 and TRBJ2-3; D possibly corresponds to TRBD1 (5 bases). CDR1 and CDR2 (germline): SQVTM, ANQGSEA. Trimming removed 4 bases from V and 2 bases from J, with 10 bases in between. The CDR3 loop spans 13 amino acids. The CDR3 region is CSVGTRNTDTQYF. In nucleotides, the CDR3 is TGCAGCGTTGGGACAAGGAACACAGATACGCAGTATTTT.

This clone was detected only once. V and J are TRBV7-9 and TRBJ2-3; D perhaps matches TRBD2 (5 bases). CDR3 length equals 14 residues. Germline V gene data show CDR1 as SEHNR and CDR2 as FQNEAQ (reference sequence). Trimming stripped 2 bases from V and 5 bases from J, with 11 bases between. CDR3 nucleotides: TGTGCCAGCAGCTTACCCCCAGGAGGAGATACGCAGTATTTT. Translation gives CASSLPPGGDTQYF.

This clone has a single count. Other nucleotide sequences from this sample produce the same CDR3. V gene TRBV29-1 combines with J gene TRBJ2-1; 8 bases are a match to TRBD2. Germline loops: CDR1 SQVTM, CDR2 ANQGSEA. The CDR3 sequence is 14 residues long. J gave up 0 bases and V 5 bases, and 3 bases lay outside the gene matches. The CDR3 DNA reads TGCAGCGTTCCTACTAGCGGCTCCTACAATGAGCAGTTCTTC. Translating gives CSVPTSGSYNEQFF.

This clone was picked up a small number of times. This chain uses TRBV11-2 with TRBJ2-3; D gene uncertain. V was cut by 0 bases and J by 2 bases, with 6 bases left in between. This CDR3 comprises 14 residues. Germline values: CDR1 SGHAT, CDR2 FQNNGV. The CDR3 bases are TGTGCCAGCAGCTTAGATTTGGTCACAGATACGCAGTATTTT. It specifies CASSLDLVTDTQYF. Using reference TRBV11-2 and TRBJ2-3 for the parts outside the CDR3, the full variable domain is EAGVAQSPRYKIIEKRQSVAFWCNPISGHATLYWYQQILGQGPKLLIQFQNNGVVDDSQLPKDRFSAERLKGVDSTLKIQPAKLEDSAVYLCASSLDLVTDTQYFGPGTRLTVL.